This T cell receptor beta chain was retrieved from a study of cytomegalovirus exposure and HLA in healthy donors. General observations from the study: Later genetic work tied a missense DCLRE1C variant to beta-chain V and J trimming.

The PCR had 60 Vbeta and 13 Jbeta primers. TCRdb's table, derived via immunoSEQ multiplex PCR, lists solely in-frame clones and lacks some. The sample includes roughly 120,000 clones, 70% to 85% of them seen just once. Germline V lookup: CDR1 SNHLY, CDR2 FYNNEI. CDR3 length equals 17 residues. V lost 5 bases and J lost 7; bases outside the gene matches: 15. Worth noting for this clone: The antigen is undetermined.

Sample: PBMCs. This TCR was recovered from a woman in her fifties or sixties in good health and CMV-seropositive. V gene TRBV2 combines with J gene TRBJ1-4; 8 bases match TRBD1. The CDR3 sequence: CASSRRLYRGKSEKLFF. The CDR3 coding sequence is TGTGCCAGCAGTAGGCGCTTATACAGGGGGAAGAGTGAAAAACTGTTTTTT.